These T cell receptor beta chains were read from a single sample in a study of metastatic and nonmetastatic thyroid tumors. TCRdb recomputed clones from the PCR reads via MiXCR. The top ten clones hold approximately 20% of a sample with over 20,000 clones, about 25% of them seen once. The sample comprised blood. These receptors came from a female donor with papillary thyroid cancer or a benign thyroid nodule (not recorded which). Some clones in this sample may be carry-over from other donors' samples. Each CDR3 is given with its conserved first and last residue. The D gene is left open where the match is weak. Size is omitted from some rows. Given values are once, few, many or a class for expanded clones.

CASSSNVVGTSTGELFF | TGTGCCAGCAGCTCAAACGTCGTTGGGACTAGCACCGGGGAGCTGTTTTTT | 17 | TRBD2 | TRBJ2-2 | TRBV7-6 | many
CSASSLAGDTGELFF | TGCAGTGCTAGTAGTCTAGCGGGAGACACCGGGGAGCTGTTTTTT | 15 | TRBD2 | TRBJ2-2 | TRBV20-1 | many
CASSLEGWNSNQPQHF | TGTGCCAGCAGTTTAGAGGGTTGGAATAGCAATCAGCCCCAGCATTTT | 16 | NA | TRBJ1-5 | TRBV27 | many
CASSERGGSYEQYF | TGTGCCAGCAGCGAGAGGGGTGGTAGTTACGAGCAGTACTTC | 14 | NA | TRBJ2-7 | TRBV28 | few
CASSSRQGIMNTETFF | TGCGCCAGCAGCAGCCGACAGGGCATAATGAACACTGAAACTTTCTTT | 16 | TRBD1 | TRBJ1-1 | TRBV11-2 | few
CAISTAEETQYF | TGTGCCATCAGCACAGCGGAAGAGACCCAGTACTTC | 12 | NA | TRBJ2-5 | TRBV10-3 | NA
CSARNSGRADNEQFF | TGCAGTGCTCGCAATAGCGGGAGGGCCGACAATGAGCAGTTCTTC | 15 | TRBD2 | TRBJ2-1 | TRBV20-1 | NA
CASSLYNYGYTF | TGTGCCAGCAGCTTATATAACTATGGCTACACCTTC | 12 | NA | TRBJ1-2 | TRBV28 | many
CASSLFSGLGELFF | TGTGCCAGCAGTTTGTTTAGCGGACTCGGGGAGCTGTTTTTT | 14 | NA | TRBJ2-2 | TRBV28 | many
CASSLAGARKGDRGSPLHF | TGCGCCAGCAGCTTGGCCGGGGCGCGCAAGGGCGATCGGGGTTCACCCCTCCACTTT | 19 | NA | TRBJ1-6 | TRBV5-1 | NA
CASSFLTGSYNSPLHF | TGTGCCAGCAGTTTTCTTACAGGCTCCTATAATTCACCCCTCCACTTT | 16 | NA | TRBJ1-6 | TRBV28 | few
CAISEPGTEAFF | TGTGCCATCAGTGAGCCTGGTACTGAAGCTTTCTTT | 12 | NA | TRBJ1-1 | TRBV10-3 | NA
CASGAGTSVTGANVLTF | TGTGCCAGCGGCGCCGGGACTAGCGTCACTGGGGCCAACGTCCTGACTTTC | 17 | TRBD2 | TRBJ2-6 | TRBV27 | many
CASSNGPPDTEAFF | TGTGCCAGCAGTAACGGGCCCCCAGACACTGAAGCTTTCTTT | 14 | NA | TRBJ1-1 | TRBV6-1 | NA
CASTPEWSRAKNIQYF | TGTGCCAGCACCCCAGAGTGGAGCAGAGCCAAAAACATTCAGTACTTC | 16 | NA | TRBJ2-4 | TRBV6-1 | NA
CSASAPSGGPYEQYF | TGCAGTGCTAGTGCCCCTAGCGGGGGACCCTACGAGCAGTACTTC | 15 | TRBD2 | TRBJ2-7 | TRBV20-1 | once
CASSQERVGGLGSPLHF | TGCGCCAGCAGCCAGGAGAGGGTTGGGGGACTGGGATCACCCCTCCACTTT | 17 | NA | TRBJ1-6 | TRBV4-1 | many
CASSLAGELFF | TGTGCCAGCAGTTTGGCCGGGGAGCTGTTTTTT | 11 | NA | TRBJ2-2 | TRBV28 | NA
CASSLRTGGSSSYNSPLHF | TGTGCCAGCAGCTTAAGGACAGGGGGGTCTAGCTCCTATAATTCACCCCTCCACTTT | 19 | TRBD1 | TRBJ1-6 | TRBV7-3 | medium-sized
CASSWSTGELFF | TGTGCCAGCAGCTGGAGCACCGGGGAGCTGTTTTTT | 12 | NA | TRBJ2-2 | TRBV7-2 | many
CASSQDKRNSPLHF | TGTGCCAGCAGCCAAGATAAAAGGAATTCACCCCTCCACTTT | 14 | NA | TRBJ1-6 | TRBV4-2 | NA
CASSSRDRGNEQFF | TGTGCCAGCAGTTCCCGGGACAGGGGCAATGAGCAGTTCTTC | 14 | TRBD1 | TRBJ2-1 | TRBV6-2/TRBV6-3 | many
CASSSRTSRTNNEQFF | TGTGCCAGCAGCTCCAGGACTAGCAGAACTAACAATGAGCAGTTCTTC | 16 | TRBD2 | TRBJ2-1 | TRBV9 | NA
CASSSLGTDTQYF | TGCGCCAGCAGCTCCCTAGGCACAGATACGCAGTATTTT | 13 | NA | TRBJ2-3 | TRBV5-1 | once
CASSGLAGTQYF | TGCGCCAGCAGCGGACTGGCCGGTACGCAGTATTTT | 12 | NA | TRBJ2-3 | TRBV5-1 | many
CSAPWSFGSGYTF | TGCAGTGCCCCTTGGTCTTTTGGGTCTGGCTACACCTTC | 13 | NA | TRBJ1-2 | TRBV20-1 | few
CASSRTSGPDQPQHF | TGTGCCAGCAGTCGAACCTCGGGACCGGATCAGCCCCAGCATTTT | 15 | NA | TRBJ1-5 | TRBV6-1 | few
CASSPGLGDEETQYF | TGTGCCAGTAGTCCAGGATTAGGGGATGAAGAGACCCAGTACTTC | 15 | NA | TRBJ2-5 | TRBV19 | many
CASRSSGQGNSPLHF | TGTGCCAGCAGATCTTCGGGACAGGGAAACTCACCCCTCCACTTT | 15 | TRBD1 | TRBJ1-6 | TRBV6-1 | few
CASSLDAAGAFF | TGTGCCAGCAGCTTAGATGCTGCAGGAGCTTTCTTT | 12 | NA | TRBJ1-1 | TRBV11-2 | many
CASSLSEFPYEQYF | TGTGCCAGCAGTTTGTCAGAATTTCCCTACGAGCAGTACTTC | 14 | NA | TRBJ2-7 | TRBV28 | many
CASSEIGGRGNEKLFF | TGTGCCAGCAGTGAAATCGGGGGCAGGGGTAATGAAAAACTGTTTTTT | 16 | NA | TRBJ1-4 | TRBV6-1 | many
CASSLVQEIYGYTF | TGTGCCAGCAGCTTGGTACAGGAGATCTATGGCTACACCTTC | 14 | NA | TRBJ1-2 | TRBV5-6 | many
CASYGESYEQYF | TGTGCCAGCTATGGGGAATCCTACGAGCAGTACTTC | 12 | NA | TRBJ2-7 | TRBV6-2/TRBV6-3 | many
CASSIVGQGEETQYF | TGTGCCAGTAGTATAGTAGGTCAGGGCGAAGAGACCCAGTACTTC | 15 | NA | TRBJ2-5 | TRBV19 | many
CASSLSRDYNEQFF | TGTGCCAGCAGCTTAAGTCGGGACTACAATGAGCAGTTCTTC | 14 | NA | TRBJ2-1 | TRBV7-2 | NA
CAWSVRGDPGYGYTF | TGTGCCTGGAGTGTACGGGGGGACCCTGGCTATGGCTACACCTTC | 15 | NA | TRBJ1-2 | TRBV30 | NA
CASNLWAANYGYTF | TGTGCCAGTAACCTCTGGGCAGCTAACTATGGCTACACCTTC | 14 | NA | TRBJ1-2 | TRBV19 | many
CASSQDEAGVWQETQYF | TGTGCCAGCAGCCAAGATGAGGCGGGAGTCTGGCAAGAGACCCAGTACTTC | 17 | TRBD2 | TRBJ2-5 | TRBV4-2 | few
CSAARQALIYNEQFF | TGCAGTGCCGCGCGACAGGCTCTGATATACAATGAGCAGTTCTTC | 15 | NA | TRBJ2-1 | TRBV20-1 | many
CSARAMGQGFGNQPRHF | TGCAGTGCTAGAGCTATGGGACAGGGGTTTGGCAATCAGCCCCGGCATTTT | 17 | TRBD1 | TRBJ1-5 | TRBV20-1 | NA
CASSSRRRDPFLLANYGYTF | TGTGCCAGCAGTTCCCGAAGGCGGGATCCATTCCTCTTAGCTAACTATGGCTACACCTTC | 20 | NA | TRBJ1-2 | TRBV28 | medium-sized
CASRKAGASTDTQYF | TGTGCCAGCAGGAAAGCGGGGGCTAGCACAGATACGCAGTATTTT | 15 | TRBD2 | TRBJ2-3 | TRBV9 | many
CASSRVGTGGNGELFF | TGTGCCAGCAGCCGAGTCGGGACAGGGGGCAACGGGGAGCTGTTTTTT | 16 | TRBD1 | TRBJ2-2 | TRBV11-2 | NA
CASTREFYGYTF | TGTGCCAGCACTCGAGAATTTTATGGCTACACCTTC | 12 | NA | TRBJ1-2 | TRBV2 | many
CSVAAGGGTDTQYF | TGCAGTGTCGCAGCGGGAGGAGGGACAGATACGCAGTATTTT | 14 | TRBD2 | TRBJ2-3 | TRBV20-1 | medium-sized
CASSWTGTGGLEQYF | TGTGCCAGCAGTTGGACCGGGACAGGGGGCCTCGAGCAGTACTTC | 15 | TRBD1 | TRBJ2-7 | TRBV6-2/TRBV6-3 | many
CASTSELNTEAFF | TGTGCCAGCACCTCCGAGTTGAACACTGAAGCTTTCTTT | 13 | NA | TRBJ1-1 | TRBV28 | many
CASSPPSSYEQYF | TGTGCCAGCAGCCCCCCGTCGTCCTACGAGCAGTACTTC | 13 | NA | TRBJ2-7 | TRBV7-8 | many
CAIRQDEGQYF | TGCGCCATCAGGCAAGATGAGGGTCAGTACTTC | 11 | NA | TRBJ2-5 | TRBV4-1 | NA
CASSGQENSPLHF | TGTGCCAGCTCTGGACAGGAGAATTCACCCCTCCACTTT | 13 | TRBD1 | TRBJ1-6 | TRBV18 | NA
CASRSAGELEQNF | TGTGCCAGCCGCTCAGCGGGGGAACTCGAGCAGAACTTC | 13 | TRBD2 | TRBJ2-7 | TRBV6-1 | NA